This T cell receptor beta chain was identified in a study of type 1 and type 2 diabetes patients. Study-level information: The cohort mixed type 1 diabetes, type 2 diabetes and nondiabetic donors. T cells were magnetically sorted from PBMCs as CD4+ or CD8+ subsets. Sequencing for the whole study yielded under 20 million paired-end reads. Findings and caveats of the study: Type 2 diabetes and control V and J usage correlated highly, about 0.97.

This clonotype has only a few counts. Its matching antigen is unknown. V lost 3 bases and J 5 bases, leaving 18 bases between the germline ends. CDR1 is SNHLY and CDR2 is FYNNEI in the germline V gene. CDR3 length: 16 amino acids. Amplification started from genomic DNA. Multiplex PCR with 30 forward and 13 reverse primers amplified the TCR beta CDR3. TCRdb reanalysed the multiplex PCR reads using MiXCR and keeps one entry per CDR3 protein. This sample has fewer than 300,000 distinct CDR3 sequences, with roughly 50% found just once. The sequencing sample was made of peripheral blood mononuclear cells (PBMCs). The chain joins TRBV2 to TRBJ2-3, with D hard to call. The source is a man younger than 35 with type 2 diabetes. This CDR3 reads CASSDGSLLSGDTQYF. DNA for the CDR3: TGTGCCAGCAGTGACGGGTCCCTTCTATCGGGAGATACGCAGTATTTT.